Presented here are 25 T cell receptor beta chains from one specimen sequenced in a study of blood T cell repertoires in COVID-19. Generated by immunoSEQ multiplex PCR, the TCRdb table keeps only in-frame clones and is missing some. Here the sample spans approximately 470,000 clones, roughly 88% being singletons. The source material was peripheral blood. The receptor source for this set is a human donor in a cohort sampled during active COVID-19.

The chain carries TRBV7-2 and TRBJ1-6; 8 bases are a match to TRBD1. J lost 6 bases, V lost 6 bases, and 10 bases had no gene match. The CDR3 extends over 16 amino acids. From germline, CDR1 is SGHTA and CDR2 FQGNSA. The DNA of the CDR3 is TGTGCCAGCAGGCAAACGGGACAGGTTTTTAATTCACCCCTCCACTTT. It translates to CASRQTGQVFNSPLHF. The variable domain in full, with the rest retrieved from reference TRBV7-2 and TRBJ1-6, is GAGVSQSPSNKVTEKGKDVELRCDPISGHTALYWYRQSLGQGLEFLIYFQGNSAPDKSGLPSDRFSAERTGGSVSTLTIQRTQQEDSAVYLCASRQTGQVFNSPLHFGNGTRLTVT.

This clone was picked up one time. The chain combines TRBV5-5 with TRBJ2-3, with D tentatively TRBD2 (5 bases). The CDR3 extends over 12 amino acids. Trimming left V 4 bases short and J 3 bases short, with 6 bases between. Germline lookup yields CDR1 SGHKS and CDR2 YYEKEE (reference sequence). The CDR3 reads CASSRGTDTQYF. The CDR3 DNA reads as TGTGCCAGCAGCCGAGGGACAGATACGCAGTATTTT.

Only one count was recorded for this clone. The chain carries TRBV7-3 and TRBJ2-1; D perhaps matches TRBD1 (6 bases). V lost 3 bases and J 7 bases, leaving 10 bases between the germline ends. This CDR3 spans 13 amino acids. Germline CDR1 is SGHTA and CDR2 is FQGTGA. The CDR3 loop reads CASSFQQGNEQFF. The DNA of the CDR3 is TGTGCCAGCAGCTTCCAGCAGGGGAATGAGCAGTTCTTC.

V is TRBV6-6 and J is TRBJ2-7, with 8 bases fitting TRBD2. Germline CDR1 is MNHNY and CDR2 is SVGAGI (reference sequence). The V segment lost 0 bases and the J segment 2 bases; nucleotides outside the gene matches: 3. The CDR3 length is 15 residues. The CDR3, as DNA: TGTGCCAGCAGTTACTCGAAACTAGCGGCCTACGAGCAGTACTTC. Encoded protein: CASSYSKLAAYEQYF.

This clone appeared a single time. The chain has TRBV11-3 and TRBJ2-5, with 10 bases aligning to TRBD2. CDR1 is SGHNT and CDR2 is YENEEA in the germline V gene. The trim removed 4 bases at V and 4 bases at J, leaving 3 bases unmatched. This CDR3 comprises 14 residues. This chain's CDR3 is CASSSSGSVETQYF. CDR3 bases: TGTGCCAGCAGCTCTAGCGGGAGTGTAGAGACCCAGTACTTC.

The chain has TRBV6-6 and TRBJ2-5; a weak D match, TRBD2 (5 bases). The V and J ends lost 5 bases and 4 bases respectively, with 14 bases between them. The CDR3 is made up of 14 amino acids. The germline gives CDR1 MNHNY, CDR2 SVGAGI (reference sequence). The CDR3 DNA reads TGTGCCAGCAGTGACCCTGGGGAGTTAGAGACCCAGTACTTC. It translates to CASSDPGELETQYF.

J is TRBJ1-2 and V is TRBV9; 9 bases map to TRBD1. The CDR3 totals 15 residues. Germline CDR1 and CDR2: SGDLS and YYNGEE. The V gene end was trimmed by 4 bases and the J gene end by 3 bases; junction bases not matched to a gene: 7. The CDR3 sequence is CASSPMDRGDYGYTF. DNA of the CDR3: TGTGCCAGCAGCCCCATGGACAGGGGAGACTATGGCTACACCTTC.

The chain couples TRBV19 to TRBJ1-2; D perhaps matches TRBD1 (5 bases). CDR1 and CDR2 (germline): LNHDA, SQIVND (reference sequence). V lost 6 bases to trimming and J lost 1 base, with 24 bases between them. The CDR3 extends over 18 amino acids. The CDR3 loop is CASRDRGLSTGSNYGYTF. The CDR3 nucleotides are TGTGCCAGTAGGGACCGGGGGTTGTCTACGGGGAGTAACTATGGCTACACCTTC.

In this sample, this clone turned up once. The V and J genes are TRBV27 and TRBJ1-5; no clear D gene. There are 13 residues in the CDR3. V lost 5 bases, J lost 2 bases, and 7 bases lay in between. Germline lookup yields CDR1 MNHEY and CDR2 SMNVEV (reference sequence). The CDR3 sequence is CASSKERNQPQHF. The CDR3 DNA follows: TGTGCCAGCAGTAAAGAGCGCAATCAGCCCCAGCATTTT.

The chain employs TRBV11-2 and TRBJ1-1; D gene ambiguous. The CDR3 contains 12 residues. V was trimmed by 2 bases and J by 4 bases, leaving 5 bases between them. CDR1 SGHAT and CDR2 FQNNGV come from the germline V gene. The CDR3 nucleotides are TGTGCCAGCAGCTTATCGGTCACTGAAGCTTTCTTT. It yields the protein CASSLSVTEAFF.

This clone was observed a handful of times. This rearrangement joins TRBV9 to TRBJ1-5; no clear D gene. V was shortened by 3 bases and J by 4 bases, with 14 bases between the two germline ends. The CDR3 consists of 15 residues. CDR1 is SGDLS, CDR2 YYNGEE, per germline. CDR3 region: CASSAGSGRNQPQHF. The CDR3 DNA sequence: TGTGCCAGCAGCGCCGGTAGTGGTCGGAATCAGCCCCAGCATTTT.

This chain links TRBV5-8 with TRBJ2-3; 10 bases are shared with TRBD2. With 0 bases clipped from V and 6 bases from J, the junction kept 10 bases outside the gene matches. The CDR3 has 17 amino acids. CDR1 and CDR2 (germline): SGHTS, YDEGEE. The DNA of the CDR3 is TGTGCCAGCAGCTTGGCCGTGGTAGCGGGAGGTACCGATACGCAGTATTTT. Residues: CASSLAVVAGGTDTQYF.

The chain recombines TRBV18 with TRBJ2-6, with 8 bases aligning to TRBD1. The CDR3 covers 18 residues. Germline V CDR1 and CDR2: KGHSH, LQKENI. The V gene end was trimmed by 6 bases and the J gene end by 0 bases; junction bases not matched to a gene: 10. Written as DNA, the CDR3 is TGTGCCAGCTCTCGCCTTGGGACAGGCGACTCTGGGGCCAACGTCCTGACTTTC. It codes for CASSRLGTGDSGANVLTF.

V gene TRBV19 combines with J gene TRBJ2-2; D is uncertain. Trimming removed 4 bases at V and 2 bases at J, with 14 bases between. The germline V gene encodes CDR1 LNHDA and CDR2 SQIVND (reference sequence). The CDR3 sequence is 16 residues long. The CDR3 region is CASSSIFESNTGELFF. In DNA, the CDR3 is TGTGCCAGTAGTAGCATTTTCGAGTCAAACACCGGGGAGCTGTTTTTT.

This sequence joins TRBV7-3 and TRBJ2-1; 7 bases match TRBD2. CDR3 length equals 19 residues. Germline CDR1 SGHTA, CDR2 FQGTGA. Trimming removed 3 bases from V and 4 bases from J; junction bases left unmatched: 18. The CDR3 nucleotides read TGTGCCAGCAGCTTTGGAGCAGTCGGGCGGAGCGGGGCATACAATGAGCAGTTCTTC. Translated: CASSFGAVGRSGAYNEQFF.

V usage is TRBV5-1 and J usage is TRBJ1-2; 9 bases align to TRBD1. V was clipped by 4 bases and J by 2 bases; unmatched bases: 6. The CDR3 is made up of 15 amino acids. Germline-derived CDR1 and CDR2 are SGHRS and YFSETQ. The chain's CDR3 is CASSPSGTGNYGYTF. In DNA form, the CDR3 reads TGCGCCAGCAGCCCCTCCGGGACAGGGAACTATGGCTACACCTTC.

V usage is TRBV9 and J usage is TRBJ1-2; D is unclear. This CDR3 has 13 amino acids. V gave up 2 bases and J gave up 3 bases, with 8 bases separating them. Germline CDR1 and CDR2: SGDLS and YYNGEE. The CDR3 here is CASSVRVDYGYTF. The CDR3 nucleotides read TGTGCCAGCAGCGTCCGGGTCGACTATGGCTACACCTTC.

The sample holds one count of this clone. This rearrangement joins TRBV27 to TRBJ2-7; D is possibly TRBD1 (6 bases). The CDR3 runs to 17 residues. CDR1 and CDR2 from the germline V gene are MNHEY and SMNVEV (reference sequence). Trimming stripped 4 bases from V and 2 bases from J, with 21 bases between. The CDR3 region is CASSWQGGNTGTYEQYF. The CDR3 region has the DNA TGTGCCAGCAGTTGGCAGGGTGGGAATACAGGGACCTACGAGCAGTACTTC.

The V call is TRBV29-1, the J call TRBJ2-3; 15 nucleotides line up with TRBD2. Unmatched junction bases numbered 30, after V lost 5 bases and J lost 3 bases. The CDR3 length is 24 residues. Germline assignment: CDR1 SQVTM and CDR2 ANQGSEA. The chain's CDR3 is CSVSPTGLAGGPLAYDFVTDTQYF. The CDR3 region has the DNA TGCAGCGTTAGCCCAACCGGACTAGCGGGAGGGCCCTTAGCGTATGACTTTGTGACAGATACGCAGTATTTT.

V and J are TRBV25-1 and TRBJ2-7; tentatively, D is TRBD2 (5 bases). The germline V and J ends were trimmed by 4 bases and 3 bases, with 13 bases remaining between them. Germline V gives CDR1 MGHDK, CDR2 SYGVNS. The CDR3 consists of 14 residues. CDR3 loop: CASSVPGYNYEQYF. The CDR3, as DNA: TGTGCCAGCAGTGTCCCGGGGTACAACTACGAGCAGTACTTC.

In its sample, this clone was seen once. V usage is TRBV6-5 and J usage is TRBJ2-1, with TRBD2 as a possible D gene (6 bases). CDR3 length: 15 amino acids. The V gene lost 6 bases and the J gene lost 7 bases, with 19 bases spanning the gap. Germline V lookup: CDR1 MNHEY, CDR2 SVGAGI. CDR3 DNA: TGTGCCAGCAGACTGGGACTTCCTAGATTGAATGAGCAGTTCTTC. This gives the protein CASRLGLPRLNEQFF.

The V and J genes are TRBV2 and TRBJ2-7, with 7 bases that match TRBD2. This CDR3 has 16 residues. With 0 bases clipped from V and 0 bases from J, the junction kept 5 bases outside the gene matches. Germline V gives CDR1 SNHLY, CDR2 FYNNEI. The CDR3 DNA reads TGTGCCAGCAGTGAAGCAGCGTGGACTAGCTCCTACGAGCAGTACTTC. Amino acids: CASSEAAWTSSYEQYF.

This clone has a single count. This sequence joins TRBV5-4 and TRBJ2-5; the match to TRBD2 covers 7 bases. Germline CDR1 SGHNT, CDR2 YYREEE (reference sequence). The CDR3 covers 14 residues. Trimming took 4 bases from V and 5 from J; bases not matched to a gene: 8. CDR3 bases: TGTGCCAGCAGCGCCCCCCAGCGGGACGAGACCCAGTACTTC. Translation gives CASSAPQRDETQYF.

The rearrangement uses TRBV9 and TRBJ1-1; 10 bases are a match to TRBD1. The CDR3 contains 19 residues. V shed 0 bases, J shed 4 bases, and the junction held 15 bases outside the gene matches. From germline, CDR1 is SGDLS and CDR2 YYNGEE. The CDR3 nucleotides are TGTGCCAGCAGCGTAGGGGGATGGGGGACAGGGGTTACGGGCACTGAAGCTTTCTTT. It specifies CASSVGGWGTGVTGTEAFF. The whole variable domain, remainder taken from reference TRBV9 and TRBJ1-1, is DSGVTQTPKHLITATGQRVTLRCSPRSGDLSVYWYQQSLDQGLQFLIQYYNGEERAKGNILERFSAQQFPDLHSELNLSSLELGDSALYFCASSVGGWGTGVTGTEAFFGQGTRLTVV.

The chain couples TRBV7-2 to TRBJ2-7; unclear D gene. V was pared by 5 bases and J by 2 bases, with 10 bases between. Looked up from germline, CDR1 is SGHTA and CDR2 is FQGNSA. CDR3 length: 13 amino acids. This CDR3 reads CASSITDTYEQYF. The CDR3 DNA is TGTGCCAGCAGCATTACTGATACCTACGAGCAGTACTTC.